These 14 T cell receptor beta chains were sequenced from one sample in a study of shared clonotypes between healthy human individuals. Sequenced by immunoSEQ multiplex PCR; TCRdb stores in-frame clones only, minus some. The table records over a million clones, 65% to 80% of them present only once. Sequenced material: memory CD4+ T cells sorted from blood. Subset here: CD45RA-negative fraction. These receptors were taken from a man aged 18 to 30 in good health.

This chain uses TRBV5-4 with TRBJ2-5; D tentatively fits TRBD1 or TRBD2 (6 bases each). Germline CDR1 SGHNT, CDR2 YYREEE (reference sequence). The V and J ends lost 4 bases and 3 bases respectively, with 22 bases between them. The CDR3 is 17 amino acids. CDR3 in amino acids: CASSPRGGSRGKETQYF. Here the CDR3 DNA reads TGTGCCAGCAGCCCCAGAGGAGGGAGTAGGGGGAAAGAGACCCAGTACTTC.

The V and J genes are TRBV4-2 and TRBJ2-7, with a tentative D call TRBD2 (6 bases). The CDR3 consists of 15 residues. Germline V CDR1 and CDR2: LGHNA, YNFKEQ. V was trimmed by 1 base and J by 4 bases, leaving 14 bases between them. CDR3 sequence reads: CASSQGGGTDYEQYF. Written as DNA, the CDR3 is TGTGCCAGCAGCCAAGGGGGCGGGACGGATTACGAGCAGTACTTC.

This clone was detected only a few times. V and J are TRBV27 and TRBJ2-5; D remains unclear. V was shortened by 2 bases and J by 5 bases, with 9 bases between the two germline ends. Germline assignment: CDR1 MNHEY and CDR2 SMNVEV (reference sequence). The CDR3 sequence is 13 residues long. The CDR3 spells CASSLGLGETQYF. CDR3 nucleotides: TGTGCCAGCAGTTTAGGATTGGGGGAGACCCAGTACTTC.

The chain employs TRBV18 and TRBJ2-7, with a weak D call TRBD2 (5 bases). Germline CDR1 KGHSH, CDR2 LQKENI. The CDR3 consists of 13 residues. Trimming cost V 0 bases and J 6 bases, with 9 bases left between them. The CDR3 coding sequence is TGTGCCAGCTCACCACCGGTAGGGAGCGAGCAGTACTTC. Translating it yields CASSPPVGSEQYF.

This chain links TRBV6-6 with TRBJ2-5, with 7 bases lining up with TRBD1. The end of the DNA fits TRBJ2-7 better, so the J call may be wrong. The germline gives CDR1 MNHNY, CDR2 SVGAGI (reference sequence). This CDR3 is 11 amino acids long. The CDR3 region is CATQQGNEQYF. DNA of the CDR3: TGTGCCACCCAACAGGGGAACGAGCAGTACTTC.

This chain connects TRBV11-2 to TRBJ2-1; 10 bases agree with TRBD2. V shed 4 bases and J 0 bases; nucleotides not matched to a gene: 6. The CDR3 contains 17 residues. The V gene's germline CDR1 is SGHAT and CDR2 FQNNGV. CDR3 amino acids: CASSSPRLAGSYNEQFF. For the CDR3, the DNA is TGTGCCAGCAGCTCCCCCCGACTAGCGGGCTCCTACAATGAGCAGTTCTTC. Filled out from reference TRBV11-2 and TRBJ2-1, the complete variable domain reads EAGVAQSPRYKIIEKRQSVAFWCNPISGHATLYWYQQILGQGPKLLIQFQNNGVVDDSQLPKDRFSAERLKGVDSTLKIQPAKLEDSAVYLCASSSPRLAGSYNEQFFGPGTRLTVL.

The V gene is TRBV7-2, the J gene TRBJ2-4; TRBD2 is a possible D gene (6 bases). Trimming shortened V by 1 base and J by 0 bases, and 7 bases separated the two germline ends. The CDR3 spans 15 residues. Germline CDR1 SGHTA, CDR2 FQGNSA. This CDR3 is CASSLVGGAKNIQYF. The CDR3 DNA reads as TGTGCCAGCAGCTTAGTCGGGGGAGCCAAAAACATTCAGTACTTC.

This clone was observed a handful of times. The chain links TRBV27 to TRBJ1-5, with D unclear. The CDR3 runs to 13 residues. Per germline, CDR1 MNHEY and CDR2 SMNVEV (reference sequence). With 6 bases removed from V and 3 bases from J, the gap between germline ends came to 9 bases. The DNA for the CDR3 is TGTGCCAGCAGCACCGGAAACAATCAGCCCCAGCATTTT. This translates into CASSTGNNQPQHF.

This clone was found once. The chain is built from TRBV19 and TRBJ2-1; D remains unclear. Germline V gene data show CDR1 as LNHDA and CDR2 as SQIVND (reference sequence). The CDR3 spans 14 residues. Deletions cut 5 bases from V and 7 bases from J, with 15 bases between. This CDR3 is CASSWSAPRNEQFF. Written as DNA, the CDR3 is TGTGCCAGTAGTTGGTCGGCCCCGAGGAATGAGCAGTTCTTC.

This sequence joins TRBV18 and TRBJ2-5; TRBD2 aligns across 13 bases. J gave up 2 bases and V 4 bases, and 13 bases lay outside the gene matches. The V gene's germline CDR1 is KGHSH and CDR2 LQKENI. The CDR3 runs 19 residues. The CDR3 protein is CASSRSVTTSGGKQETQYF. Written as DNA, the CDR3 is TGTGCCAGCTCACGCTCCGTGACGACTAGCGGGGGGAAGCAAGAGACCCAGTACTTC.

This clone has a count of ten or more. J is TRBJ2-7 and V is TRBV28; TRBD2 matches 11 bases. The trim removed 5 bases at V and 2 bases at J, leaving 5 bases unmatched. Per the germline V gene, CDR1 is MDHEN and CDR2 is SYDVKM. CDR3 length: 15 residues. The CDR3 coding sequence is TGTGCCAGCAGTGGGGGACTAGCGGATACCTACGAGCAGTACTTC. Amino acids: CASSGGLADTYEQYF.

The rearrangement links TRBV7-2 to TRBJ1-3; 7 nucleotides match TRBD1. The CDR3 contains 15 residues. Trimming took 5 bases from V and 4 from J; bases not matched to a gene: 8. Germline assignment: CDR1 SGHTA and CDR2 FQGNSA. The CDR3 DNA sequence: TGTGCCAGCAGCGGAAGACAGGGTTCAGGAAACACCATATATTTT. Its translation is CASSGRQGSGNTIYF.

The chain employs TRBV16 and TRBJ1-3; 10 bases map to TRBD1. CDR1 is KGHSY and CDR2 is FQNENV in the germline V gene. J gave up 4 bases and V 4 bases, and 7 bases lay outside the gene matches. This CDR3 region has 16 residues. The CDR3 region has the DNA TGTGCCAGCAGCCCCATGGGACAGGGGACCGGAAACACCATATATTTT. The encoded protein is CASSPMGQGTGNTIYF.

The chain couples TRBV2 to TRBJ2-1; tentatively, D is TRBD2 (6 bases). The CDR3 sequence is 15 residues long. The V gene lost 6 bases and the J gene lost 8 bases, with 20 bases spanning the gap. The germline gives CDR1 SNHLY, CDR2 FYNNEI. The CDR3 bases are TGTGCCAGCAGCCTTTGGCGAGCTTCGGGGGATGAGCAGTTCTTC. As protein: CASSLWRASGDEQFF.